This T cell receptor beta chain was documented in a study of blood T cell repertoires in COVID-19. Study as a whole: Material from acute and convalescent COVID-19 was sourced from the United States, Italy and Spain.

The CDR3 runs to 16 residues. After removal of 4 bases from V and 9 bases from J, the junction contained 10 bases not matched to a gene. The germline V gene has CDR1 LGHDT and CDR2 YNNKEL (reference sequence). Produced via immunoSEQ multiplex PCR; TCRdb's table is partial and in-frame only. The profile shows around 240,000 clones, around 85% of them singletons. The J gene is TRBJ2-1, the V gene TRBV3-1 (or the pseudogene TRBV3-2), with 12 nucleotides matching TRBD2. Sequenced input: peripheral blood. This receptor was taken from a woman in her 30s who had recovered from COVID-19. CDR3 DNA: TGTGCCAGCAGCCTCGGAACTAGCGGGGGGCGAGTTGAGCAGTTCTTC. Protein product: CASSLGTSGGRVEQFF.